The clone carrying this T cell receptor (beta chain) was seen a few times. The data derive from a study of blood T cell repertoires in COVID-19. The overall study: Acute and convalescent COVID-19 specimens originated in the United States, Italy and Spain. Sample material is recorded as cDNA or gDNA derived from T cells, B-cell-depleted T cells, or PBMCs.

Germline V gives CDR1 LGHNA, CDR2 YSLEER. Losses at the gene ends were 1 base for V and 5 bases for J; bases not matched to a gene: 6. The CDR3 is 16 residues long. As originally analysed: Amplification of reference gene primers was used by the study to estimate nucleated cell counts. Some clones are missing from TCRdb's copy, which holds only in-frame ones; the method was immunoSEQ multiplex PCR. V, J and clone size reflect that table, while D and trimming were determined from the DNA. The sample yields approximately 200,000 clones, 70% to 80% seen once. The gene calls are TRBV4-3 and TRBJ1-5; 9 positions match TRBD1. The TCR was taken from a woman in her 50s with acute or convalescent COVID-19. The specimen sequenced was peripheral blood. CDR3 in amino acids: CASSQGVGDRDQPQHF. Written as DNA, the CDR3 is TGCGCCAGCAGCCAAGGAGTCGGGGACAGGGATCAGCCCCAGCATTTT.